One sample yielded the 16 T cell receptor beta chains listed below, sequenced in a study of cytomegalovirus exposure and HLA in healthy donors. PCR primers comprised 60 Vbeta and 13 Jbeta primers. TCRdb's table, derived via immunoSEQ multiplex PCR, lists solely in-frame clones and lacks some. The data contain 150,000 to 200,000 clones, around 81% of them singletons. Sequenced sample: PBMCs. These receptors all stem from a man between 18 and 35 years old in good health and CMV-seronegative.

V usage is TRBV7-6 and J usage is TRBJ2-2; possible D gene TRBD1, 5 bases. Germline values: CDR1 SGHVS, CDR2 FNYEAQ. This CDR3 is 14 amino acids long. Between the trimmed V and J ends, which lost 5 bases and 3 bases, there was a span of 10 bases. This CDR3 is CASSPRDDTGELFF. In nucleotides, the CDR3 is TGTGCCAGCAGCCCCAGGGATGACACCGGGGAGCTGTTTTTT.

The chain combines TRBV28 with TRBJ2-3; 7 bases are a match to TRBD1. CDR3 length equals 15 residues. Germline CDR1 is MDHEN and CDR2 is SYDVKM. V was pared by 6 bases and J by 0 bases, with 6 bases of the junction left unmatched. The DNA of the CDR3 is TGTGCCAGCAGCCTGGACAGGCCTAGCACAGATACGCAGTATTTT. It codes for CASSLDRPSTDTQYF.

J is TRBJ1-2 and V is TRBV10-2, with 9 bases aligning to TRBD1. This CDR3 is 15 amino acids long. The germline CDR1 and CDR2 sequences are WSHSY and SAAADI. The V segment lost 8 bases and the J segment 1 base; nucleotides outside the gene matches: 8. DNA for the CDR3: TGCGCCAGCGGACTGAGGACAGGGGATAACTATGGCTACACCTTC. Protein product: CASGLRTGDNYGYTF.

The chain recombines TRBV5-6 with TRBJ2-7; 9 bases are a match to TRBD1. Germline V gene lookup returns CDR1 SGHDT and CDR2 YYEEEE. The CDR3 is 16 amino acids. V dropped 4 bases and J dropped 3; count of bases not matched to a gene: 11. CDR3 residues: CASSTRFRDRVYEQYF. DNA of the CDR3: TGTGCCAGCAGCACACGCTTCCGGGACAGGGTCTACGAGCAGTACTTC.

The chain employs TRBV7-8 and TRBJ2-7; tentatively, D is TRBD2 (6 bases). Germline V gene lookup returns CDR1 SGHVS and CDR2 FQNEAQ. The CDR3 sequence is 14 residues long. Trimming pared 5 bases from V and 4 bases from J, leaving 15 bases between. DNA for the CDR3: TGTGCCAGCAGCCCGGCGGGACTTTGGTACGAGCAGTACTTC. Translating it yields CASSPAGLWYEQYF.

The CDR3: CASSLGQGLTDTQYF. The CDR3 DNA is TGCGCCAGCAGCTTGGGACAGGGTCTAACAGATACGCAGTATTTT. The gene calls are TRBV4-1 and TRBJ2-3; 9 bases are shared with TRBD1. Germline CDR1 is MGHRA and CDR2 is YSYEKL. Unmatched junction bases numbered 6, after V lost 5 bases and J lost 3 bases. CDR3 size: 15 residues.

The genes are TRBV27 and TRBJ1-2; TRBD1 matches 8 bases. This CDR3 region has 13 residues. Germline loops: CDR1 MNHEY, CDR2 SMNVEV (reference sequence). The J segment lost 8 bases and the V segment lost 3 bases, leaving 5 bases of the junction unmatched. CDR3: CASSFNRGEGYTF. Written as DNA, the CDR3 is TGTGCCAGCAGTTTTAACAGGGGGGAAGGCTACACCTTC.

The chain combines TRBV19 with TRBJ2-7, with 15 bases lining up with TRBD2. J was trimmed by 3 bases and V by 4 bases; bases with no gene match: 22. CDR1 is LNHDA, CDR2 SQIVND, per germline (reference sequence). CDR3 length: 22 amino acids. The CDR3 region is CASSTWKIRTSGRALVDYEQYF. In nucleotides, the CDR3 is TGTGCCAGTAGTACCTGGAAGATTAGGACTAGCGGGAGGGCCCTCGTCGACTACGAGCAGTACTTC.

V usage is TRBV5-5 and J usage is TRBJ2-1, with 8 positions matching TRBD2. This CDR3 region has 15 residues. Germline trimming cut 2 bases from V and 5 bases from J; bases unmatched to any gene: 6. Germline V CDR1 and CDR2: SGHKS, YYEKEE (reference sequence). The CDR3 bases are TGTGCCAGCAGCTTTGAGCGGGAGTCCCACAATGAGCAGTTCTTC. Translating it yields CASSFERESHNEQFF.

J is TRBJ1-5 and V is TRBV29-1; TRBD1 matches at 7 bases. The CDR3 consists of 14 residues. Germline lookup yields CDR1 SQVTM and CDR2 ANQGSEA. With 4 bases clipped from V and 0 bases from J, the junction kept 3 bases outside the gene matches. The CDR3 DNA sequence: TGCAGCGTTGTTGGGACAGATAGCAATCAGCCCCAGCATTTT. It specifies CSVVGTDSNQPQHF.

The CDR3 spells CAISEGLAQPQHF. DNA for the CDR3: TGTGCCATCAGTGAGGGGCTCGCTCAGCCCCAGCATTTT. The chain combines TRBV10-3 with TRBJ1-5; D remains unclear. The V end lost 2 bases, the J end lost 6 bases, and 8 bases lay between the germline ends. Germline CDR1 ENHRY, CDR2 SYGVKD. This CDR3 is built from 13 residues.

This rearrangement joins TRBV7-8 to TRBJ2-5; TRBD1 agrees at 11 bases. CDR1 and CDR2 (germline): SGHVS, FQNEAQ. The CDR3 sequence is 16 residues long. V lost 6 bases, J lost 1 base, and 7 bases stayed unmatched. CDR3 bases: TGTGCCAGCAGATTCCGGGACAGGGGGGGCCAAGAGACCCAGTACTTC. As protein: CASRFRDRGGQETQYF.

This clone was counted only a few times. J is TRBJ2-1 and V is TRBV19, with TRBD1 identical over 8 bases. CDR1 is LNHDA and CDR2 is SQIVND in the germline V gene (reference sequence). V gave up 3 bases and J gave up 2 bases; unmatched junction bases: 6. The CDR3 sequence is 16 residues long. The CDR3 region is CASSIFGQGAYNEQFF. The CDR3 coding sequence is TGTGCCAGTAGTATTTTCGGACAGGGAGCCTACAATGAGCAGTTCTTC.

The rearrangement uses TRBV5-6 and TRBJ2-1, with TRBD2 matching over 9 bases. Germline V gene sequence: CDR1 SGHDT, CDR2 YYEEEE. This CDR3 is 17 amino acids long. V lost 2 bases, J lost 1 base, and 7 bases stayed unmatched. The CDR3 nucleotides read TGTGCCAGCAGCTTTCGGCGGGGGGGCCGATCCTACAATGAGCAGTTCTTC. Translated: CASSFRRGGRSYNEQFF.

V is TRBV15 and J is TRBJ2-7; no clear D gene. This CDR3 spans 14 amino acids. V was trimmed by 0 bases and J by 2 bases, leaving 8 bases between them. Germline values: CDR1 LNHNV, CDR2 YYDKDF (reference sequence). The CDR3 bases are TGTGCCACCAGCAGAGATCTGGTAGCCTACGAGCAGTACTTC. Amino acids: CATSRDLVAYEQYF.

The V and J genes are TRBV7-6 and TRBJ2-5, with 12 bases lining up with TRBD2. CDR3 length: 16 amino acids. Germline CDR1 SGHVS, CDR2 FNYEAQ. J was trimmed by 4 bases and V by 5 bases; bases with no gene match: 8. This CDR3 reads CASSGRLAGEGETQYF. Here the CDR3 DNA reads TGTGCCAGCAGCGGTCGACTAGCGGGAGAGGGAGAGACCCAGTACTTC.